A single sample gave rise to the 13 T cell receptor beta chains below, sequenced in a study of Tregs in tolerant kidney transplant recipients. No antigens are known for them. Some clones are missing from TCRdb's copy, which holds only in-frame ones; the method was immunoSEQ multiplex PCR. In the table there are about 8,600 clones, about 45% of which are singletons. The sequenced sample consisted of CD4+ T cells from blood cultured with allogeneic cells. These receptor sequences come from a human donor in good health.

The CDR3 DNA follows: TGTGCCAGCAGGACAGGGGGCAGTGAGCAGTACTTC. Translating it yields CASRTGGSEQYF. The chain combines TRBV27 with TRBJ2-7, with 10 bases that match TRBD1. Trimming at V came to 6 bases and at J to 7 bases, leaving 3 bases not matched to a gene. Germline V gene lookup returns CDR1 MNHEY and CDR2 SMNVEV (reference sequence). The CDR3 runs 12 residues.

This clone was found a few times. V gene TRBV19 combines with J gene TRBJ2-1, with D possibly being TRBD2 (6 bases). V shed 9 bases and J shed 0 bases, with 24 bases lying between them. The CDR3 is 18 residues long. Germline V gene sequence: CDR1 LNHDA, CDR2 SQIVND (reference sequence). The CDR3 loop is CASRRTTNYKSSYNEQFF. In DNA, the CDR3 is TGTGCCAGCCGAAGGACTACCAACTATAAAAGCTCCTACAATGAGCAGTTCTTC.

This rearrangement joins TRBV6-5 to TRBJ2-3; no clear D. The length of the CDR3 is 11 residues. The germline V gene encodes CDR1 MNHEY and CDR2 SVGAGI. V lost 6 bases and J lost 9, with 10 bases in between. CDR3 residues: CASSRSGTQYF. The DNA for the CDR3 is TGTGCCAGCAGCCGCAGTGGCACGCAGTATTTT.

This clone has just a few counts. This chain links TRBV19 with TRBJ1-5, with D tentatively TRBD1 (5 bases). Germline values: CDR1 LNHDA, CDR2 SQIVND (reference sequence). V was pared by 3 bases and J by 0 bases, with 9 bases between. The CDR3 sequence is 15 residues long. CDR3 sequence reads: CASSILGGSNQPQHF. CDR3 DNA: TGTGCCAGTAGTATCTTGGGGGGTAGCAATCAGCCCCAGCATTTT.

This clone occurred a few times. DNA for the CDR3: TGTGCCAGCAGCTTCAAGACCCACAGGGGAACCGGGGAGCTGTTTTTT. Translating gives CASSFKTHRGTGELFF. V and J are TRBV5-5 and TRBJ2-2, with 7 bases lining up with TRBD1. The V segment lost 2 bases and the J segment 5 bases; nucleotides outside the gene matches: 9. Looked up from germline, CDR1 is SGHKS and CDR2 is YYEKEE (reference sequence). The CDR3 spans 16 residues.

A note on this clone: Different DNA sequences within this sample yield the same CDR3. The rearrangement joins TRBV6-5 to TRBJ1-1; D is ambiguous. The germline V and J ends were trimmed by 0 bases and 7 bases, with 6 bases remaining between them. The CDR3 sequence is 12 residues long. Germline CDR1 is MNHEY and CDR2 is SVGAGI. CDR3 sequence reads: CASSYSGLEAFF. CDR3 coding DNA: TGTGCCAGCAGTTACTCGGGTCTTGAAGCTTTCTTT.

Within the sample, this clone is medium-sized (0.01 to 0.1%). The gene calls are TRBV19 and TRBJ2-1; TRBD1 matches at 7 bases. Germline V gene lookup returns CDR1 LNHDA and CDR2 SQIVND (reference sequence). Trimming removed 6 bases from V and 0 bases from J; junction bases left unmatched: 2. The CDR3 has 14 residues. CDR3 residues: CASRTGTSYNEQFF. The CDR3 DNA reads as TGTGCCAGTAGGACAGGGACCTCCTACAATGAGCAGTTCTTC.

This clone was seen only a few times. This chain uses TRBV11-2 with TRBJ1-2; TRBD1 is a possible D gene (6 bases). This CDR3 is built from 18 residues. Trimming took 5 bases from V and 4 from J, leaving 26 bases between them. The germline V gene has CDR1 SGHAT and CDR2 FQNNGV. The CDR3 spells CASSPSQLPGGPGYGYTF. CDR3 bases: TGTGCCAGCAGCCCCTCCCAACTACCGGGGGGGCCGGGCTATGGCTACACCTTC.

The V call is TRBV11-3, the J call TRBJ2-4, with 11 bases fitting TRBD2. The CDR3 sequence is 15 residues long. Losses at the gene ends were 5 bases for V and 4 bases for J; bases not matched to a gene: 4. The germline V gene encodes CDR1 SGHNT and CDR2 YENEEA. For the CDR3, the DNA is TGTGCCAGCAGCCCTAGACTAGCGGGAAAAAACATTCAGTACTTC. This gives the protein CASSPRLAGKNIQYF.

V gene TRBV2 combines with J gene TRBJ2-7; a possible D gene is TRBD1 (6 bases). V was clipped by 6 bases and J by 2 bases, with 17 bases between them. CDR1 is SNHLY, CDR2 FYNNEI, per germline. CDR3 size: 15 residues. Here the CDR3 reads CASSPTLQGAYEQYF. The CDR3 bases are TGTGCCAGCAGCCCAACTCTACAGGGTGCCTACGAGCAGTACTTC.

The V and J genes are TRBV6-6 and TRBJ2-5; 7 nucleotides line up with TRBD1. V was pared by 7 bases and J by 3 bases, with 8 bases of the junction left unmatched. The CDR3 totals 14 residues. From germline, CDR1 is MNHNY and CDR2 SVGAGI (reference sequence). The CDR3 here is CASTPQGKEETQYF. The CDR3 DNA reads as TGTGCCAGCACTCCACAGGGGAAGGAAGAGACCCAGTACTTC.

The chain employs TRBV7-2 and TRBJ2-2; 7 nucleotides match TRBD1. This CDR3 comprises 13 residues. V lost 6 bases to trimming and J lost 6 bases; unmatched junction nucleotides: 4. Germline CDR1 reads SGHTA; CDR2 reads FQGNSA. This chain's CDR3 is CASRPTGAGELFF. The CDR3 DNA follows: TGTGCCAGCAGACCAACAGGGGCCGGGGAGCTGTTTTTT.

This clone was seen once. In nucleotides, the CDR3 is TGTGCCAGCAGCCCCTACAGGGGAATGAACACTGAAGCTTTCTTT. Translating gives CASSPYRGMNTEAFF. This chain uses TRBV11-3 with TRBJ1-1; 7 bases match TRBD1. Germline-derived CDR1 and CDR2 are SGHNT and YENEEA. V dropped 5 bases and J dropped 0; count of bases not matched to a gene: 6. The CDR3 consists of 15 residues.